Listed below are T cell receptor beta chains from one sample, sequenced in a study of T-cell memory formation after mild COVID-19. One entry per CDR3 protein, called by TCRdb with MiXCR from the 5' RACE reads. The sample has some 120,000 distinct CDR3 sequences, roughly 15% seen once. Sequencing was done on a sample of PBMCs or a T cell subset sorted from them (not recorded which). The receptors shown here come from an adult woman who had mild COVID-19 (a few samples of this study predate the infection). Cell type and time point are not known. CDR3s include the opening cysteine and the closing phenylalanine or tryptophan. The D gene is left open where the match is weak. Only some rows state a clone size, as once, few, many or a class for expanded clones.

CDR3nt: TGTGCCAGCAGTTTAGACGGGGGGACCCAAGAGACCCAGTACTTC; CDR3aa: CASSLDGGTQETQYF; len: 15; d_gene: TRBD2; j_gene: TRBJ2-5; abundance: few; v_gene: TRBV12-3/TRBV12-4
CDR3nt: TGTGCCAGCAGTTTAGAGGGATCTGGAAACACCATATATTTT; CDR3aa: CASSLEGSGNTIYF; len: 14; d_gene: NA; j_gene: TRBJ1-3; abundance: few; v_gene: TRBV12-3/TRBV12-4
CDR3nt: TGCAGCGTTTCCCAGGCCCTAGCGGGAGGACCCTACAATGAGCAGTTCTTC; CDR3aa: CSVSQALAGGPYNEQFF; len: 17; d_gene: TRBD2; j_gene: TRBJ2-1; abundance: few; v_gene: TRBV29-1
CDR3nt: TGTGCCAGCTCACCGCTCTTACAGGGTACGACAGATACGCAGTATTTT; CDR3aa: CASSPLLQGTTDTQYF; len: 16; d_gene: NA; j_gene: TRBJ2-3; abundance: NA; v_gene: TRBV18
CDR3nt: TGTGCCAGCAGCCAAGAAAGAAAACCAGGGGGCTTGACTGAAGCTTTCTTT; CDR3aa: CASSQERKPGGLTEAFF; len: 17; d_gene: TRBD1; j_gene: TRBJ1-1; abundance: few; v_gene: TRBV3-1
CDR3nt: TGTGCCACCAGGGGGACAGTTGATACGCAGTATTTT; CDR3aa: CATRGTVDTQYF; len: 12; d_gene: TRBD1; j_gene: TRBJ2-3; abundance: NA; v_gene: TRBV24-1
CDR3nt: TGTGCCAGCAGCTCGCCCGGGACCAAATTCCAAGAGACCCAGTACTTC; CDR3aa: CASSSPGTKFQETQYF; len: 16; d_gene: NA; j_gene: TRBJ2-5; abundance: few; v_gene: TRBV7-9
CDR3nt: TGTGCCACCAGTGATTCAGTAGCGGGAGTACGGACAGATACGCAGTATTTT; CDR3aa: CATSDSVAGVRTDTQYF; len: 17; d_gene: TRBD2; j_gene: TRBJ2-3; abundance: NA; v_gene: TRBV24-1
CDR3nt: TGTGCCAGCAGCCCCTTTGGGGGGGATGAGCAGTTCTTC; CDR3aa: CASSPFGGDEQFF; len: 13; d_gene: TRBD2; j_gene: TRBJ2-1; abundance: NA; v_gene: TRBV14
CDR3nt: TGCAGTGCTCTCATCCCTCCGAGTAACTATGGCTACACCTTC; CDR3aa: CSALIPPSNYGYTF; len: 14; d_gene: NA; j_gene: TRBJ1-2; abundance: once; v_gene: TRBV20-1
CDR3nt: TGTGCCAGCACCATCCCCTCAGGGGGCGGGTACGAGCAGTACTTC; CDR3aa: CASTIPSGGGYEQYF; len: 15; d_gene: TRBD1; j_gene: TRBJ2-7; abundance: few; v_gene: TRBV11-2
CDR3nt: TGTGCCACCAGTGATTACGAGCCTGGAGGATTCCATGAGCAGTTCTTC; CDR3aa: CATSDYEPGGFHEQFF; len: 16; d_gene: NA; j_gene: TRBJ2-1; abundance: few; v_gene: TRBV24-1
CDR3nt: TGTGCCAGCAGCGTAGAAGGGGGACGGTGGAATAATTCACCCCTCCACTTT; CDR3aa: CASSVEGGRWNNSPLHF; len: 17; d_gene: NA; j_gene: TRBJ1-6; abundance: NA; v_gene: TRBV9
CDR3nt: TGTGCCAGCAGCTTAGTATCACTTGGGACTAGCGGGATAGAGACCCAGTACTTC; CDR3aa: CASSLVSLGTSGIETQYF; len: 18; d_gene: TRBD2; j_gene: TRBJ2-5; abundance: NA; v_gene: TRBV7-9
CDR3nt: TGTGCCAGCAGCGGTTCGGGGGCGGTTGGCTATAATTCACCCCTCCACTTT; CDR3aa: CASSGSGAVGYNSPLHF; len: 17; d_gene: NA; j_gene: TRBJ1-6; abundance: few; v_gene: TRBV7-9
CDR3nt: TGTGCCAGCAGTTACTCGGATGGGGGAAGTCAGCCCCAGCATTTT; CDR3aa: CASSYSDGGSQPQHF; len: 15; d_gene: NA; j_gene: TRBJ1-5; abundance: NA; v_gene: TRBV6-6
CDR3nt: TGTGCCAGCAGCGGGAGGACAGCGAGCTCCTACAATGAGCAGTTCTTC; CDR3aa: CASSGRTASSYNEQFF; len: 16; d_gene: NA; j_gene: TRBJ2-1; abundance: NA; v_gene: TRBV9
CDR3nt: TGTGCCAGCAGTTTTCCGGGACACCCTTGGCCCCAGCATTTT; CDR3aa: CASSFPGHPWPQHF; len: 14; d_gene: NA; j_gene: TRBJ1-5; abundance: NA; v_gene: TRBV12-3/TRBV12-4
CDR3nt: TGTGCCAGCAGCCCCCGGACTAGCCGCGCCGGGGAGCTGTTTTTT; CDR3aa: CASSPRTSRAGELFF; len: 15; d_gene: TRBD2; j_gene: TRBJ2-2; abundance: NA; v_gene: TRBV3-1
CDR3nt: TGTGCCAGCAGCTTAGCTCCTGCGGACGCCTACGAGCAGTACTTC; CDR3aa: CASSLAPADAYEQYF; len: 15; d_gene: NA; j_gene: TRBJ2-7; abundance: few; v_gene: TRBV7-9